The 25 T cell receptor beta chains reported below all come from one sample, sequenced in a study of T cells in Graves' hyperthyroidism and ophthalmopathy (dated by TCRdb to between 2018 and 2021). The library was generated by multiplex PCR. The instrument given in TCRdb is Illumina HiSeq 2000. TCR beta CDR3 regions were amplified from RNA transcripts. The first round of RT-PCR for the TCR CDR3 was performed with the HTBI primer set and the Qiagen OneStep RT-PCR kit. The raw public reads went through TCRdb reprocessing: fastp at Q25, MiXCR clone calling, in-frame beta chains kept. Duplicate CDR3 protein sequences are folded into a single record with the most common DNA and genes. Counted in this sample were around 180,000 distinct CDR3 sequences; 15% to 20% of them appeared once. The top ten constitute 25% to 30% of the sample. Sequenced material: blood. Receptor source: a woman aged 50 to 65 with Graves' hyperthyroidism.

The chain couples TRBV12-3 or TRBV12-4 to TRBJ2-7; TRBD2 matches 7 bases. This CDR3 has 15 amino acids. V dropped 8 bases and J dropped 3; count of bases not matched to a gene: 13. The CDR3 DNA reads TGTGCCAGCCAGGTGATAGCGGGCCCCGTCTACGAGCAGTACTTC. Protein product: CASQVIAGPVYEQYF.

This rearrangement joins TRBV4-3 to TRBJ2-2; the D is unclear. Germline values: CDR1 LGHNA, CDR2 YSLEER. V lost 8 bases to trimming and J lost 3 bases, with 10 bases between them. CDR3 size: 13 residues. DNA of the CDR3: TGCGCCAGCGCCCCCCCCGACACCGGGGAGCTGTTTTTT. Translated: CASAPPDTGELFF.

Ten or more counts support this clonotype. In DNA, the CDR3 is TGTGCCAGCAGCTTAGGGACCGACACTGAAGCTTTCTTT. Protein product: CASSLGTDTEAFF. The chain employs TRBV7-2 and TRBJ1-1, with D unclear. The CDR3 spans 13 residues. In germline, CDR1 is SGHTA, CDR2 FQGNSA. Trimming removed 1 base from V and 3 bases from J, with 6 bases in between.

This clonotype was counted only a few times. At one boundary the junction diverges from the germline segment, which might be a read error. The V and J genes are TRBV14 and TRBJ2-5, with TRBD2 matching 9 bases. From germline, CDR1 is SGHDN and CDR2 FVKESK. The CDR3 runs to 15 residues. The CDR3 loop is CASSPGTSLEETLYF. The CDR3 coding sequence is TGTGCCAGCAGCCCTGGGACTAGCCTAGAAGAGACCCTGTACTTC.

The table lists this clonotype with many counts. V gene TRBV11-1 combines with J gene TRBJ2-2; TRBD1 is a possible D gene (5 bases). Germline V gene lookup returns CDR1 SGHAT and CDR2 FQDESV (reference sequence). V was trimmed by 5 bases and J by 2 bases, leaving 18 bases between them. This CDR3 contains 17 residues. The CDR3 is CASSRPIATENTGELFF. CDR3 coding DNA: TGTGCCAGCAGCCGACCTATTGCGACAGAAAACACCGGGGAGCTGTTTTTT.

This clonotype was observed at least ten times. This chain links TRBV7-2 with TRBJ2-7; 11 nucleotides line up with TRBD2. V was clipped by 5 bases and J by 3 bases; unmatched bases: 3. This CDR3 is 14 amino acids long. Germline V lookup: CDR1 SGHTA, CDR2 FQGNSA. Here the CDR3 reads CASSLGLAGYEQYF. DNA of the CDR3: TGTGCCAGCAGCCTCGGACTAGCGGGCTACGAGCAGTACTTC.

The CDR3 protein is CASSLEDRGPEAFF. The CDR3, as DNA: TGTGCCAGCAGCCTAGAAGACAGGGGACCTGAAGCTTTCTTT. V usage is TRBV7-9 and J usage is TRBJ1-1; 8 bases map to TRBD1. CDR3 length: 14 amino acids. Germline CDR1 is SEHNR and CDR2 is FQNEAQ (reference sequence). After removal of 5 bases from V and 6 bases from J, the junction contained 8 bases not matched to a gene.

The table lists this clonotype with many counts. The V gene is TRBV6-2 or TRBV6-3, the J gene TRBJ2-3; 7 bases agree with TRBD2. The V gene end was trimmed by 4 bases and the J gene end by 9 bases; junction bases not matched to a gene: 7. The CDR3 is made up of 13 amino acids. Germline-derived CDR1 and CDR2 are MNHEY and SVGEGT. CDR3 in amino acids: CASSFAGERTQYF. Written as DNA, the CDR3 is TGTGCCAGCAGTTTTGCGGGAGAAAGGACGCAGTATTTT.

There are many counts of this clonotype. This sequence joins TRBV20-1 and TRBJ2-7, with D perhaps given as TRBD1 or TRBD2 (6 bases each). Germline CDR1 reads DFQATT; CDR2 reads SNEGSKA (reference sequence). Trimming removed 3 bases at V and 0 bases at J, with 15 bases between. This CDR3 is 15 amino acids long. The CDR3 sequence: CSARIWGASSYEQYF. The CDR3 DNA is TGCAGTGCTAGGATCTGGGGGGCGAGCTCCTACGAGCAGTACTTC.

This clonotype was recorded at least ten times. The rearrangement links TRBV7-2 to TRBJ2-7; no reliable D call. The CDR3 has 14 amino acids. Trimming pared 3 bases from V and 1 base from J, leaving 10 bases between. Germline values: CDR1 SGHTA, CDR2 FQGNSA. CDR3 sequence (DNA): TGTGCCAGCAGCTTGGCCTTACTTTCCTACGAGCAGTACTTC. This sequence encodes CASSLALLSYEQYF. Looking up the rest from reference TRBV7-2 and TRBJ2-7 gives the full variable domain: GAGVSQSPSNKVTEKGKDVELRCDPISGHTALYWYRQSLGQGLEFLIYFQGNSAPDKSGLPSDRFSAERTGGSVSTLTIQRTQQEDSAVYLCASSLALLSYEQYFGPGTRLTVT.

This clonotype has a handful of counts. A much larger clone sits a single nucleotide away, making a read error possible. The chain employs TRBV28 and TRBJ1-2; 7 bases are shared with TRBD1. The germline gives CDR1 MDHEN, CDR2 SYDVKM. The CDR3 sequence is 13 residues long. This CDR3 is CASSPTGIDGYAF. The CDR3 region has the DNA TGTGCCAGCAGTCCGACAGGGATTGATGGCTACGCCTTC.

This clonotype was counted at least ten times. The J gene is TRBJ1-1, the V gene TRBV4-3; possible D gene TRBD1, 5 bases. The CDR3 totals 15 residues. The V gene's germline CDR1 is LGHNA and CDR2 YSLEER. Trimming shortened V by 0 bases and J by 5 bases, and 13 bases separated the two germline ends. The CDR3 DNA reads TGCGCCAGCAGCCAAGATATCAGGGCTTTGACTGAAGCTTTCTTT. The encoded protein is CASSQDIRALTEAFF.

The genes are TRBV13 and TRBJ1-1; a possible D gene is TRBD1 (5 bases). The CDR3 runs to 17 residues. V was cut by 5 bases and J by 4 bases, with 23 bases left in between. CDR1 is PRHDT, CDR2 FYEKMQ, per germline (reference sequence). The CDR3 reads CASSPSGWGGMGTEAFF. CDR3 nucleotides: TGTGCCAGCAGCCCCAGCGGTTGGGGGGGAATGGGCACTGAAGCTTTCTTT. Based on the CDR3 plus reference TRBV13 and TRBJ1-1, the full variable domain is AAGVIQSPRHLIKEKRETATLKCYPIPRHDTVYWYQQGPGQDPQFLISFYEKMQSDKGSIPDRFSAQQFSDYHSELNMSSLELGDSALYFCASSPSGWGGMGTEAFFGQGTRLTVV.

In its sample, this clonotype was seen a few times. This may be a read error, as it is one base from a much larger clone. The chain couples TRBV27 to TRBJ2-4, with a tentative D call TRBD2 (6 bases). The length of the CDR3 is 14 residues. The germline CDR1 and CDR2 sequences are MNHEY and SMNVEV (reference sequence). CDR3 amino acids: CARSAGTAKNIQYF. The CDR3 DNA follows: TGTGCCCGCAGCGCGGGGACAGCCAAAAACATTCAGTACTTC.

This clonotype was detected ten times or more. V is TRBV18 and J is TRBJ2-5; D may be TRBD2 (7 bases). This CDR3 spans 14 amino acids. Germline loops: CDR1 KGHSH, CDR2 LQKENI. V shed 2 bases and J shed 5 bases, with 12 bases lying between them. Here the CDR3 reads CASSPSGGAETQYF. Written as DNA, the CDR3 is TGTGCCAGCTCACCATCGGGGGGCGCGGAGACCCAGTACTTC.

The chain joins TRBV28 to TRBJ2-2; D unresolved. V dropped 5 bases and J dropped 2 bases, with 18 bases sitting between them. The germline V gene has CDR1 MDHEN and CDR2 SYDVKM. The CDR3 is made up of 17 amino acids. The CDR3 loop is CASSPATSSGNTGELFF. The DNA of the CDR3 is TGTGCCAGCAGTCCTGCAACCAGCTCTGGAAACACCGGGGAGCTGTTTTTT.

This clonotype has a count of ten or more. The chain carries TRBV7-6 and TRBJ2-1; TRBD1 matches at 9 bases. CDR3 length: 15 residues. Germline values: CDR1 SGHVS, CDR2 FNYEAQ. The V segment lost 5 bases and the J segment 3 bases; nucleotides outside the gene matches: 5. The CDR3 sequence: CASSAGQGYYNEQFF. The CDR3 DNA is TGTGCCAGCAGCGCTGGACAGGGGTACTACAATGAGCAGTTCTTC.

Concerning this clonotype: This sequence may be a read error, since a much larger clone differs from it by one base. This rearrangement joins TRBV2 to TRBJ1-4; TRBD1 matches at 8 bases. Germline V CDR1 and CDR2: SNHLY, FYNNEI. The CDR3 is 15 residues long. CDR3 coding DNA: TGTGCCAGCAGTGGTACACAGGGGGAGGGTGAAAAACTGTCTTTT. This gives the protein CASSGTQGEGEKLSF.

This clonotype was seen at least ten times. The chain employs TRBV18 and TRBJ2-1, with D unresolved. Between the trimmed V and J ends, which lost 2 bases and 2 bases, there was a span of 1 base. CDR3 length: 12 residues. CDR1 and CDR2 from the germline V gene are KGHSH and LQKENI. CDR3 amino acids: CASSPAYNEQFF. As DNA, the CDR3 is TGTGCCAGCTCACCAGCCTACAATGAGCAGTTCTTC.

CDR3 sequence reads: CASSQGTGRGKLFF. The CDR3 DNA reads as TGTGCCAGCAGCCAAGGGACAGGGAGAGGAAAACTGTTTTTT. The rearrangement links TRBV3-1 to TRBJ1-4; 8 nucleotides align to TRBD1. The length of the CDR3 is 14 residues. The J segment lost 10 bases and the V segment lost 1 base, leaving 5 bases of the junction unmatched. The germline CDR1 and CDR2 sequences are LGHDT and YNNKEL (reference sequence).

This clonotype was detected ten times or more. V gene TRBV28 combines with J gene TRBJ1-1; D unclear. V was cut by 4 bases and J by 10 bases, with 13 bases left in between. This CDR3 is 12 amino acids long. The germline gives CDR1 MDHEN, CDR2 SYDVKM. CDR3 nucleotides: TGTGCCAGCAGTTCCCCCTACATTGGAGCTTTCTTT. Protein sequence: CASSSPYIGAFF.

Many counts were recorded for this clonotype. V is TRBV28 and J is TRBJ2-3; 7 positions match TRBD2. This CDR3 has 18 amino acids. Trimming at V came to 3 bases and at J to 3 bases, leaving 15 bases not matched to a gene. Germline values: CDR1 MDHEN, CDR2 SYDVKM. The CDR3 sequence: CASSFPGERGPETDTQYF. The CDR3 DNA reads TGTGCCAGCAGTTTCCCGGGGGAGCGGGGCCCCGAGACAGATACGCAGTATTTT.

The table lists this clonotype with many counts. This chain uses TRBV3-1 with TRBJ2-7; TRBD1 is a possible D gene (6 bases). The V end lost 2 bases, the J end lost 6 bases, and 20 bases lay between the germline ends. Germline values: CDR1 LGHDT, CDR2 YNNKEL (reference sequence). The CDR3 sequence is 16 residues long. In DNA, the CDR3 is TGTGCCAGCAGCCAACCGAGTGGGACATGGGGGTCCGAGCAGTACTTC. This encodes CASSQPSGTWGSEQYF.

With regard to this clonotype: A much bigger clone sits one base away, suggesting this may be a read error. This chain joins TRBV5-1 and TRBJ1-1; D remains unclear. Germline V gene lookup returns CDR1 SGHRS and CDR2 YFSETQ. The CDR3 has 15 amino acids. DNA for the CDR3: TGCGCCAGCAGCTTGGCCCAACTAAGAAACACTGGAGCTTTCTTT. This translates into CASSLAQLRNTGAFF.

There are many counts of this clonotype. The chain is built from TRBV18 and TRBJ2-1; 10 positions match TRBD2. This CDR3 is 15 amino acids long. The germline CDR1 and CDR2 sequences are KGHSH and LQKENI. V shed 4 bases and J 8 bases; nucleotides not matched to a gene: 8. CDR3 coding DNA: TGTGCCAGCTCACGTACTAGCGGGACGGGTTATGAGCAGTTCTTC. It is translated as CASSRTSGTGYEQFF.